Listed below are T cell receptor beta chains from one sample, sequenced in a study of T cell responses to AZD1222 COVID-19 vaccine. Only in-frame clones appear in the TCRdb table, and some are missing; sequencing was by immunoSEQ multiplex PCR. Here the sample spans about 140,000 clones, roughly 92% being singletons. Here the sequenced sample was peripheral blood, taken on day 0 of AZD1222 vaccination. Every receptor here comes from an adult in good health. CDR3s include the opening cysteine and the closing phenylalanine or tryptophan. Each record gives: CDR3 protein, D gene, V gene. The D gene is left open where the match is weak.

CDR3 protein: CASSSRQWANEKLFF
D gene: NA
V gene: TRBV27

CDR3 protein: CASSSGLAGIGSMGEQYF
D gene: TRBD2
V gene: TRBV5-1

CDR3 protein: CASSGSGGPTGEQYF
D gene: NA
V gene: TRBV7-9

CDR3 protein: CASSYGGGGVDTQYF
D gene: NA
V gene: TRBV6-5

CDR3 protein: CAISARDREKLFF
D gene: TRBD1
V gene: TRBV10-3

CDR3 protein: CASRGGVGYGYTF
D gene: NA
V gene: TRBV2

CDR3 protein: CASSFSGTANEKLFF
D gene: NA
V gene: TRBV7-2

CDR3 protein: CASKQDRYPNYGYTF
D gene: NA
V gene: TRBV2

CDR3 protein: CASSSLDGDSNQPQHF
D gene: NA
V gene: TRBV27

CDR3 protein: CASIPPIAKNIQYF
D gene: NA
V gene: TRBV2

CDR3 protein: CASSPGAGSGKLFF
D gene: NA
V gene: TRBV6-5

CDR3 protein: CASSLWTSGTPDEQYF
D gene: TRBD2
V gene: TRBV28